In this sample, the clone carrying this T cell receptor (beta chain) is medium-sized. Its antigen is not identified. This CDR3 has 14 amino acids. CDR1 is MNHNS and CDR2 is SASEGT in the germline V gene. Trimming cost V 5 bases and J 1 base, with 11 bases left between them. This sample was included in a study of metastatic and nonmetastatic thyroid tumors. About the study: Across peripheral blood and tumor or nodule tissue samples taken from malignant and benign thyroid patients, the repertoires were compared with one another. Study-wide findings and caveats: As reported, TCR beta diversity in blood and tumor was significantly higher in malignant thyroid tumors than in benign nodules.

Per the authors' pipeline: What underpinned the distant-metastasis classifier for papillary thyroid cancer was the set of CDR3 differences across clinicopathological groups. TCRdb reassembled clones from the PCR reads with MiXCR. TCRdb's processing, not the authors' own work, is the source of the V and J calls. This table has fewer than 35,000 clones, about a quarter appearing once. Thyroid surgery was performed in patients who had received no treatment beforehand. Sequenced material: blood. The receptor comes from a female donor with papillary thyroid cancer or a benign thyroid nodule (not recorded which). Some clones in this sample may be carry-over from other donors' samples. The chain carries TRBV6-1 and TRBJ1-1; perhaps TRBD1 as D (6 bases). The CDR3 DNA follows: TGTGCCAGCAGTTTAGGGGGTTCGAACACTGAAGCTTTCTTT. Protein sequence: CASSLGGSNTEAFF.